These 15 T cell receptor beta chains were sequenced from one sample in a study of shared clonotypes between healthy human individuals (TCRdb year 2020). Library generation was performed with the immunoSEQ multiplex PCR assay. TCRdb retrieved this table from immuneACCESS and kept in-frame rearrangements only. Not all clones are present; in checked studies, unresolved V genes account for under half, and no reason is known for the remainder. The sample table lists some 2,100,000 clones, almost 96% of them with a count of one. The ten largest make up roughly 0.13% of the sample. Sequenced material: naive CD4+ T cells sorted from blood. Sample cell subset or site, as interpreted from the label and publication: CD45RA+ positively selected. The receptors shown here come from a man aged 18-30 years in good health.

V and J are TRBV5-6 and TRBJ1-1; no clear D. The CDR3 covers 14 residues. Between the trimmed V and J ends, which lost 1 base and 0 bases, there was a span of 7 bases. CDR1 SGHDT and CDR2 YYEEEE come from the germline V gene. CDR3 bases: TGTGCCAGCAGCTTGACTATTCTGAACACTGAAGCTTTCTTT. This encodes CASSLTILNTEAFF.

V gene TRBV6-5 combines with J gene TRBJ2-1; TRBD2 is a possible D gene (6 bases). V lost 9 bases to trimming and J lost 7 bases, with 19 bases between them. CDR3 size: 14 residues. Germline-derived CDR1 and CDR2 are MNHEY and SVGAGI. The CDR3 region is CASRSGPAANEQFF. Here the CDR3 DNA reads TGTGCCAGTAGAAGCGGGCCGGCGGCTAATGAGCAGTTCTTC.

A word on this clone: This specimen includes other DNA sequences encoding the same CDR3. This rearrangement joins TRBV30 to TRBJ1-1, with D possibly TRBD1 on 5 matching bases. Trimming pared 0 bases from V and 2 bases from J, leaving 7 bases between. Germline V gene sequence: CDR1 GTSNPN, CDR2 SVGIG (reference sequence). This CDR3 is built from 13 residues. The CDR3 nucleotides are TGTGCCTGGAGTGTTGGGGCAAACACTGAAGCTTTCTTT. This gives the protein CAWSVGANTEAFF.

The chain couples TRBV5-1 to TRBJ1-2, with 8 nucleotides matching TRBD1. Germline CDR1 SGHRS, CDR2 YFSETQ. The CDR3 sequence is 14 residues long. V shed 6 bases, J shed 0 bases, and the junction held 4 bases outside the gene matches. CDR3 nucleotides: TGCGCCAGCACGACAGGGGAGTCTAACTATGGCTACACCTTC. Protein product: CASTTGESNYGYTF.

This clone was seen just once. The chain joins TRBV25-1 to TRBJ2-5; TRBD2 matches at 11 bases. Per germline, CDR1 MGHDK and CDR2 SYGVNS. The CDR3 is 16 residues long. After removal of 4 bases from V and 7 bases from J, the junction contained 11 bases not matched to a gene. Here the CDR3 reads CASSVAGLADSGTQYF. The CDR3 DNA follows: TGTGCCAGCAGTGTTGCGGGACTAGCGGACTCCGGGACCCAGTACTTC.

This clone was detected once. This rearrangement joins TRBV13 to TRBJ2-7; D not resolved. Deletions cut 7 bases from V and 2 bases from J, with 15 bases between. Germline values: CDR1 PRHDT, CDR2 FYEKMQ (reference sequence). The CDR3 extends over 14 amino acids. The CDR3, as DNA: TGTGCCAGCAACCGAAGGGCTGACCCCTACGAGCAGTACTTC. Its translation is CASNRRADPYEQYF.

The chain couples TRBV6-5 to TRBJ1-5, with D possibly being TRBD1 (6 bases). V was shortened by 6 bases and J by 5 bases, with 14 bases between the two germline ends. This CDR3 is 14 amino acids long. Germline V gene data show CDR1 as MNHEY and CDR2 as SVGAGI. The CDR3 coding sequence is TGTGCCAGCAGCTTAGGACAGTTCCATCAGCCCCAGCATTTT. It specifies CASSLGQFHQPQHF.

The chain employs TRBV19 and TRBJ2-5; tentative D call: TRBD1 (6 bases). The CDR3 has 12 amino acids. Trimming stripped 6 bases from V and 4 bases from J, with 9 bases between. CDR1 is LNHDA and CDR2 is SQIVND in the germline V gene (reference sequence). This CDR3 reads CASRKGGETQYF. The CDR3 nucleotides read TGTGCCAGTAGGAAAGGGGGAGAGACCCAGTACTTC.

The chain carries TRBV5-1 and TRBJ1-3; perhaps TRBD1 as D (6 bases). The CDR3 loop spans 16 amino acids. Trimming took off 4 bases at V and 4 bases at J, with 18 bases between the two ends. Germline V CDR1 and CDR2: SGHRS, YFSETQ. DNA for the CDR3: TGCGCCAGCAGCACGAAGCCGGGACACTACGGAAACACCATATATTTT. Translated, it gives CASSTKPGHYGNTIYF.

Comments on this clone: Other DNA sequences of this sample code for an identical CDR3. The V and J genes are TRBV27 and TRBJ2-7, with 9 bases lining up with TRBD1. The CDR3 is made up of 15 amino acids. Germline CDR1 is MNHEY and CDR2 is SMNVEV (reference sequence). After removal of 2 bases from V and 0 bases from J, the junction contained 2 bases not matched to a gene. CDR3 DNA: TGTGCCAGCAGTTTAAAGGGACAGGGCTCCTACGAGCAGTACTTC. Its translation is CASSLKGQGSYEQYF.

This rearrangement joins TRBV5-4 to TRBJ2-3; tentative D call: TRBD2 (6 bases). Trimming removed 0 bases at V and 10 bases at J, with 12 bases between. The germline gives CDR1 SGHNT, CDR2 YYREEE (reference sequence). This CDR3 is 13 amino acids long. CDR3 sequence reads: CASSLVGGVPQYF. The CDR3 coding sequence is TGTGCCAGCAGCTTGGTTGGCGGGGTACCGCAGTATTTT.

This clone has only one observation. The rearrangement links TRBV27 to TRBJ1-1; no clear D. Trimming pared 6 bases from V and 1 base from J, leaving 18 bases between. This CDR3 spans 16 amino acids. Germline CDR1 and CDR2: MNHEY and SMNVEV (reference sequence). In DNA, the CDR3 is TGTGCCAGCAGCCGTCGGAACGAGTTTACGAACACTGAAGCTTTCTTT. Translating it yields CASSRRNEFTNTEAFF.

The rearrangement links TRBV4-1 to TRBJ2-3, with TRBD2 matching 8 bases. Germline CDR1 MGHRA, CDR2 YSYEKL. The CDR3 is 16 amino acids. The junction had 6 bases not matched to a gene; V was cut back by 0 bases and J by 4 bases. The CDR3 reads CASSQDSSGGPDTQYF. The CDR3 region has the DNA TGCGCCAGCAGCCAAGACTCCAGCGGGGGCCCAGATACGCAGTATTTT.

The chain links TRBV21-1 to TRBJ1-6. TRBV21-1 counts as a pseudogene. The CDR3 has 14 amino acids. CDR3 coding DNA: TGTGCCAGCAGCAAAGAGGAGGGCAGTTCACCCCTCCACTTT. Translating it yields CASSKEEGSSPLHF.

The V and J genes are TRBV6-6 and TRBJ1-5; TRBD1 might be the D (5 bases). The germline V gene encodes CDR1 MNHNY and CDR2 SVGAGI (reference sequence). V dropped 6 bases and J dropped 1 base, with 16 bases sitting between them. The CDR3 has 16 residues. The CDR3 loop is CASSTQGSRSNQPQHF. Written as DNA, the CDR3 is TGTGCCAGCAGCACCCAGGGAAGTAGAAGCAATCAGCCCCAGCATTTT.